These T cell receptor beta chains were read from a single sample in a study of spatial heterogeneity in lung cancer. TCRdb ran MiXCR on the 5' RACE reads and lists one entry per CDR3 protein. The sample holds over 2,500 distinct CDR3 sequences, 10% to 13% seen once. Sequencing was performed on lung tumor tissue, taken at surgery. These TCRs come from a male donor with early-stage non-small cell lung cancer. Both conserved end residues are part of each CDR3. A D gene is named only where the DNA matches it firmly. Not all rows give a size; the values are once, few, many and, for expanded clones, a class.

V: TRBV28
J: TRBJ2-3
D: TRBD2
size: medium-sized
DNA: TGTGCCAGCAGTTCCCTAGCGGGAGGGCTTAGAGGGACGCAGTATTTT
CDR3: CASSSLAGGLRGTQYF

V: TRBV7-2
J: TRBJ1-1
D: TRBD1
size: .
DNA: TGTGCCAGCAGCTTAATGGGGTCGGACAGGCTGGGCACTGAAGCTTTCTTT
CDR3: CASSLMGSDRLGTEAFF

V: TRBV10-3
J: TRBJ2-2
D: .
size: many
DNA: TGTGCCATCAGTGCCGACAGGACCTACACCGGGGAGCTGTTTTTT
CDR3: CAISADRTYTGELFF

V: TRBV28
J: TRBJ2-1
D: .
size: medium-sized
DNA: TGTGCCAGCAGTTCCGCGGGCTCAAGGAATGAGCAGTTCTTC
CDR3: CASSSAGSRNEQFF

V: TRBV12-3/TRBV12-4
J: TRBJ1-5
D: .
size: medium-sized
DNA: TGTGCCAGCAGTTTCTTACAGGATCAGCCCCAGCATTTT
CDR3: CASSFLQDQPQHF

V: TRBV25-1
J: TRBJ2-7
D: .
size: medium-sized
DNA: TGTGCCAGCAGTCGGACGGGCCCCCGGTACGAGCAGTACTTC
CDR3: CASSRTGPRYEQYF

V: TRBV5-6
J: TRBJ2-6
D: .
size: large
DNA: TGTGCCAGCAGCGTCCCCTCTGGGGCCAACGTCCTGACTTTC
CDR3: CASSVPSGANVLTF

V: TRBV6-5
J: TRBJ2-7
D: TRBD1
size: medium-sized
DNA: TGTGCCAGCAGTTGGACAGGGCGGGACGAGCAGTACTTC
CDR3: CASSWTGRDEQYF

V: TRBV18
J: TRBJ2-1
D: TRBD1
size: medium-sized
DNA: TGTGCCAGCTCACCAGGGGACAGGTCCTACAATGAGCAGTTCTTC
CDR3: CASSPGDRSYNEQFF

V: TRBV7-3
J: TRBJ2-7
D: .
size: many
DNA: TGTGCCAGCAGCCCGAGTCCAGCCTCCTACGAGCAGTACTTC
CDR3: CASSPSPASYEQYF

V: TRBV20-1
J: TRBJ2-3
D: TRBD2
size: medium-sized
DNA: TGCAGTGCTAGAGACCCTACTAGCGGGAGGGCCCGGTTCGCAGATACGCAGTATTTT
CDR3: CSARDPTSGRARFADTQYF

V: TRBV6-1
J: TRBJ2-7
D: .
size: medium-sized
DNA: TGTGCCAGCAGTGATATTGACCCGGCGTCCTACGAGCAGTACTTC
CDR3: CASSDIDPASYEQYF

V: TRBV14
J: TRBJ2-5
D: .
size: many
DNA: TGTGCCAGCAGCCAAGCCCCCCAAGAGACCCAGTACTTC
CDR3: CASSQAPQETQYF

V: TRBV6-6
J: TRBJ1-1
D: .
size: medium-sized
DNA: TGTGCCACCAAAGGGGATGGTGAAGCTTTCTTT
CDR3: CATKGDGEAFF

V: TRBV5-5
J: TRBJ1-5
D: .
size: medium-sized
DNA: TGTGCCAGCAGCTATCAAGGGGTCGGGAATCAGCCCCAGCATTTT
CDR3: CASSYQGVGNQPQHF

V: TRBV27
J: TRBJ1-1
D: .
size: medium-sized
DNA: TGTGCCAGCAGTTCCGGGGGAACTGAAGCTTTCTTT
CDR3: CASSSGGTEAFF

V: TRBV19
J: TRBJ2-7
D: .
size: .
DNA: TGTGCCAGTAGTATAAAGGACCACGGGGCCTACGAGCAGTACTTC
CDR3: CASSIKDHGAYEQYF

V: TRBV7-2
J: TRBJ2-7
D: TRBD1
size: medium-sized
DNA: TGTGCCAGCAGCGTCCGGACAGGGCCCTACGAGCAGTACTTC
CDR3: CASSVRTGPYEQYF

V: TRBV20-1
J: TRBJ1-4
D: TRBD1
size: medium-sized
DNA: TGCAGTGCTAGGGATGGACAGGGTCAAGCGGCAACTAATGAAAAACTGTTTTTT
CDR3: CSARDGQGQAATNEKLFF

V: TRBV28
J: TRBJ2-4
D: .
size: medium-sized
DNA: TGTGCCAGCAGTATCCCGAGGGCCAAAAACATTCAGTACTTC
CDR3: CASSIPRAKNIQYF

V: TRBV5-1
J: TRBJ2-6
D: .
size: medium-sized
DNA: TGCGCCAGCAGCTTACAGGGTTCTACTGGGGCCAACGTCCTGACTTTC
CDR3: CASSLQGSTGANVLTF

V: TRBV27
J: TRBJ2-5
D: .
size: medium-sized
DNA: TGTGCCAGCAGTTTAGGGCGGGGAGAGACCCAGTACTTC
CDR3: CASSLGRGETQYF

V: TRBV14
J: TRBJ2-2
D: TRBD1
size: medium-sized
DNA: TGTGCCAGCAGCCGACACCGGGGGGACAGGGGCGCATGGAACACCGGGGAGCTGTTTTTT
CDR3: CASSRHRGDRGAWNTGELFF

V: TRBV7-2
J: TRBJ2-4
D: TRBD1
size: medium-sized
DNA: TGTGCCAGCAGCCGAATCTGGGGACAGGCGACCAAAAACATTCAGTACTTC
CDR3: CASSRIWGQATKNIQYF

V: TRBV5-1
J: TRBJ2-7
D: TRBD2
size: medium-sized
DNA: TGCGCCAGCACCCCATCGGGGGGGAAGAAAAGAGAGCAGTACTTC
CDR3: CASTPSGGKKREQYF

V: TRBV20-1
J: TRBJ2-1
D: TRBD2
size: .
DNA: TGCAGTGCTAGAGATTCCCGGGAGGGGTACAATGAGCAGTTCTTC
CDR3: CSARDSREGYNEQFF

V: TRBV9
J: TRBJ2-3
D: .
size: medium-sized
DNA: TGTGCCAGCAGCGACGGGCCCTATCCAAAGGATACGCAGTATTTT
CDR3: CASSDGPYPKDTQYF

V: TRBV7-7
J: TRBJ2-5
D: .
size: medium-sized
DNA: TGTGCCAGCAGCTTAGGTTACGTAATCCGGGGAGGAGAGACCCAGTACTTC
CDR3: CASSLGYVIRGGETQYF